The 15 T cell receptor beta chains presented below share a single source sample, sequenced in a study of cytomegalovirus exposure and HLA in healthy donors. The primer mix had 60 Vbeta and 13 Jbeta primers. TCRdb's table, derived via immunoSEQ multiplex PCR, lists solely in-frame clones and lacks some. The data show about 200,000 clones, almost 80% seen once. Sequencing used PBMCs. All receptors come from a male donor in good health and CMV-seronegative.

The rearrangement uses TRBV4-3 and TRBJ2-1; D unresolved. Trimming left V 0 bases short and J 3 bases short, with 15 bases between. Germline V gene lookup returns CDR1 LGHNA and CDR2 YSLEER. The CDR3 runs to 17 residues. CDR3 coding DNA: TGCGCCAGCAGCCAAGATCTTTCCCTAGTAAGCTACAATGAGCAGTTCTTC. This encodes CASSQDLSLVSYNEQFF.

This chain uses TRBV6-6 with TRBJ1-1; a possible D gene is TRBD1 (5 bases). Germline lookup yields CDR1 MNHNY and CDR2 SVGAGI (reference sequence). Trimming removed 6 bases at V and 0 bases at J, with 11 bases between. The CDR3 runs 14 residues. The CDR3 nucleotides read TGTGCCAGCAGGGGATCAGGGATGAACACTGAAGCTTTCTTT. This translates into CASRGSGMNTEAFF.

The chain joins TRBV19 to TRBJ1-4; D is uncertain. Trimming stripped 10 bases from V and 5 bases from J, with 5 bases between. Germline V gives CDR1 LNHDA, CDR2 SQIVND (reference sequence). The CDR3 spans 10 residues. Written as DNA, the CDR3 is TGTGCCACCAGGAATGAAAAACTGTTTTTT. This gives the protein CATRNEKLFF. Variable domain in full (rest from reference TRBV19 and TRBJ1-4): DGGITQSPKYLFRKEGQNVTLSCEQNLNHDAMYWYRQDPGQGLRLIYYSQIVNDFQKGDIAEGYSVSREKKESFPLTVTSAQKNPTAFYLCATRNEKLFFGSGTQLSVL.

This rearrangement joins TRBV5-4 to TRBJ2-7; tentative D call: TRBD1 (5 bases). V was pared by 6 bases and J by 3 bases, with 10 bases between. In germline, CDR1 is SGHNT, CDR2 YYREEE (reference sequence). This CDR3 spans 12 amino acids. This CDR3 is CASTDSNYEQYF. CDR3 DNA: TGTGCCAGCACCGACAGTAACTACGAGCAGTACTTC. The variable domain in full, completed from reference TRBV5-4 and TRBJ2-7, reads ETGVTQSPTHLIKTRGQQVTLRCSSQSGHNTVSWYQQALGQGPQFIFQYYREEENGRGNFPPRFSGLQFPNYSSELNVNALELDDSALYLCASTDSNYEQYFGPGTRLTVT.

The gene calls are TRBV29-1 and TRBJ2-5, with 8 bases that match TRBD1. Germline V gene data show CDR1 as SQVTM and CDR2 as ANQGSEA. The V gene end was trimmed by 4 bases and the J gene end by 3 bases; junction bases not matched to a gene: 7. There are 14 residues in the CDR3. CDR3 nucleotide sequence: TGCAGCGTTGTCGACAGGGGTGGAAAAGAGACCCAGTACTTC. Translating gives CSVVDRGGKETQYF.

V is TRBV4-2 and J is TRBJ1-2; TRBD1 matches at 10 bases. The CDR3 is 16 residues long. Germline assignment: CDR1 LGHNA and CDR2 YNFKEQ. With V trimmed by 2 bases and J by 4 bases, 7 bases remained unmatched. This chain's CDR3 is CASSQPSGQGTYGYTF. DNA for the CDR3: TGTGCCAGCAGCCAACCCTCGGGACAGGGGACCTATGGCTACACCTTC.

The rearrangement links TRBV27 to TRBJ2-7; 9 nucleotides align to TRBD1. The CDR3 has 15 residues. In germline, CDR1 is MNHEY, CDR2 SMNVEV (reference sequence). J was trimmed by 3 bases and V by 3 bases; bases with no gene match: 6. The DNA of the CDR3 is TGTGCCAGCAGTTTTTCGGGACAGGGACACTACGAGCAGTACTTC. Its translation: CASSFSGQGHYEQYF.

The gene calls are TRBV5-4 and TRBJ1-4; 11 positions agree with TRBD1. This CDR3 has 17 residues. From germline, CDR1 is SGHNT and CDR2 YYREEE (reference sequence). Trimming removed 0 bases from V and 8 bases from J; junction bases left unmatched: 9. The CDR3, as DNA: TGTGCCAGCAGCTTGGGATTGGGACAGGGGGTACGAGAAAAACTGTTTTTT. Protein: CASSLGLGQGVREKLFF.

A few counts support this clone. CDR3 sequence: CASSLRLAGVQYF. The CDR3 nucleotides read TGTGCCAGCAGTTTGAGGCTCGCCGGGGTGCAGTACTTC. This rearrangement joins TRBV28 to TRBJ2-7; D might be TRBD2 (5 bases). This CDR3 region has 13 residues. Germline CDR1 is MDHEN and CDR2 is SYDVKM. V lost 3 bases and J 9 bases, leaving 15 bases between the germline ends.

The chain carries TRBV7-2 and TRBJ2-7; D is uncertain. This CDR3 is built from 12 residues. Germline CDR1 is SGHTA and CDR2 is FQGNSA. V lost 8 bases and J lost 3, with 11 bases in between. The CDR3 nucleotides read TGTGCCAGCTCCGGGTCGGGCTACGAGCAGTACTTC. Amino acid sequence: CASSGSGYEQYF.

As regards this clone: Its ends do not fully match the called genes, so a read error is possible. The chain joins TRBV7-9 to TRBJ2-1, with D possibly TRBD2 on 7 matching bases. The CDR3 length is 16 residues. CDR1 and CDR2 (germline): SEHNR, FQNEAQ (reference sequence). The CDR3 nucleotides are TGTTCCAGCAGCCCGCTGCGGGGGCTCTCCTACAATGAGCAGTTCTTC. Amino acids: CSSSPLRGLSYNEQFF.

The J gene is TRBJ2-7, the V gene TRBV5-4; 7 bases line up with TRBD2. V lost 7 bases and J lost 6; bases outside the gene matches: 19. The CDR3 extends over 16 amino acids. Germline V CDR1 and CDR2: SGHNT, YYREEE (reference sequence). Here the CDR3 reads CASRASFAGDLLEQYF. The CDR3 DNA reads TGTGCCAGCCGAGCTTCGTTCGCGGGGGACCTACTCGAGCAGTACTTC.

The chain uses TRBV6-6 and TRBJ2-1; D gene ambiguous. V was clipped by 5 bases and J by 8 bases, with 7 bases between them. The CDR3 is made up of 11 amino acids. Germline V gene lookup returns CDR1 MNHNY and CDR2 SVGAGI (reference sequence). CDR3 in amino acids: CASSTYDEQFF. The CDR3 DNA reads as TGTGCCAGCAGTACTTATGATGAGCAGTTCTTC.

V gene TRBV25-1 combines with J gene TRBJ1-2; 8 bases line up with TRBD1. Germline assignment: CDR1 MGHDK and CDR2 SYGVNS. V dropped 1 base and J dropped 8; count of bases not matched to a gene: 9. This CDR3 is 15 amino acids long. The CDR3 region is CASSEWAGGRSGYTF. The CDR3 DNA reads TGTGCCAGCAGTGAATGGGCAGGGGGCCGCTCAGGCTACACCTTC.

The genes are TRBV13 and TRBJ2-7; D perhaps matches TRBD2 (6 bases). In germline, CDR1 is PRHDT, CDR2 FYEKMQ (reference sequence). Trimming took off 6 bases at V and 0 bases at J, with 15 bases between the two ends. The CDR3 spans 15 residues. The CDR3 spells CASRPLALGSYEQYF. CDR3 nucleotides: TGTGCCAGCAGACCACTAGCCCTGGGCTCCTACGAGCAGTACTTC.